This TCR beta chain is from a study of CD8+ T cells in alopecia areata. The overall study: The drug, oral tofacitinib, was given to treated patients at 5 to 10 mg twice daily. Study results and caveats: Lesional tissue from the scalp (especially in alopecia totalis/universalis) showed higher clonality than normal scalp.

Extraction and reverse transcription of RNA yielded cDNA as the sequencing template. Some clones are missing from TCRdb's copy, which holds only in-frame ones; the method was immunoSEQ multiplex PCR. The table shows about 200,000 clones, with approximately 60% occurring only once. For this clone: Its cognate antigen is unknown.

The length of the CDR3 is 13 residues. Trimming shortened V by 7 bases and J by 0 bases, and 9 bases separated the two germline ends. Germline V CDR1 and CDR2: SQVTM, ANQGSEA. The treatment here: oral pan-JAK inhibitor, 5-10 mg twice daily. Peripheral blood, together with lesional scalp punch biopsies, was collected from alopecia areata patients. It was from PBMCs that CD4+ and CD8+ T cells were sorted. This clonotype was obtained from a human donor with alopecia areata. V is TRBV29-1 and J is TRBJ2-2; TRBD1 might be the D (5 bases). The sample consisted of CD4+ T cells sorted from blood, taken at week 4, from a patient treated with tofacitinib. The CDR3 spells CSAQGPNTGELFF. In DNA, the CDR3 is TGCAGCGCCCAGGGTCCGAACACCGGGGAGCTGTTTTTT.